A single sample is the source of the 10 T cell receptor beta chains below, sequenced in a study of blood T cell repertoires in COVID-19. The repertoire was sequenced with immunoSEQ multiplex PCR; TCRdb's copy has only in-frame clones and lacks some. In the table there are about 50,000 clones, roughly 85% of which are singletons. Source material: peripheral blood. The source is a human donor in a cohort sampled during active COVID-19.

The chain uses TRBV4-3 and TRBJ1-6; D not certain. The CDR3 totals 13 residues. V lost 5 bases to trimming and J lost 9 bases, with 11 bases between them. CDR1 is LGHNA and CDR2 is YSLEER in the germline V gene. This CDR3 reads CASSGWRGSPLHF. Written as DNA, the CDR3 is TGCGCCAGCAGCGGATGGCGGGGTTCACCCCTCCACTTT.

The chain links TRBV24-1 to TRBJ2-5; 8 bases align to TRBD2. Germline V gene sequence: CDR1 KGHDR, CDR2 SFDVKD. V trimming: 3 bases; J trimming: 4 bases; junction bases outside the gene matches: 9. The CDR3 extends over 16 amino acids. CDR3 sequence (DNA): TGTGCCACCAGTGATACCAGCGGGAGCGGAGGAGAGACCCAGTACTTC. Its protein is CATSDTSGSGGETQYF.

The rearrangement joins TRBV28 to TRBJ2-3; 10 bases map to TRBD1. Germline V lookup: CDR1 MDHEN, CDR2 SYDVKM. This CDR3 comprises 16 residues. V lost 1 base and J lost 7; bases outside the gene matches: 8. The CDR3 region is CASSLSIGTGENTQYF. CDR3 bases: TGTGCCAGCAGTTTATCGATTGGGACAGGGGAAAATACGCAGTATTTT.

CDR3 in DNA: TGTGCCTGGAGGACAGTAAGCTACGAGCAGTACTTC. Translation: CAWRTVSYEQYF. The chain carries TRBV30 and TRBJ2-7; maybe TRBD1 (5 bases). V was shortened by 3 bases and J by 3 bases, with 9 bases between the two germline ends. Germline V gives CDR1 GTSNPN, CDR2 SVGIG (reference sequence). The CDR3 contains 12 residues.

This clone was picked up one time. This sequence joins TRBV5-1 and TRBJ2-1; D possibly corresponds to TRBD1 (6 bases). Trimming shortened V by 0 bases and J by 0 bases, and 13 bases separated the two germline ends. Germline lookup yields CDR1 SGHRS and CDR2 YFSETQ. The CDR3 is made up of 17 amino acids. CDR3 sequence (DNA): TGCGCCAGCAGCTTGGCCCCAGGGGCTCCCTCCTACAATGAGCAGTTCTTC. The encoded protein is CASSLAPGAPSYNEQFF.

The genes are TRBV30 and TRBJ2-7, with TRBD2 as a possible D gene (5 bases). The germline V and J ends were trimmed by 3 bases and 0 bases, with 12 bases remaining between them. Germline-derived CDR1 and CDR2 are GTSNPN and SVGIG (reference sequence). The CDR3 consists of 14 residues. CDR3 bases: TGTGCCTGGAGCGCCGGGATTTCCTCCTACGAGCAGTACTTC. Translated: CAWSAGISSYEQYF.

This clone occurred once. V is TRBV28 and J is TRBJ2-1, with 8 bases lining up with TRBD2. Germline V CDR1 and CDR2: MDHEN, SYDVKM. CDR3 length: 17 residues. V shed 5 bases and J 0 bases; nucleotides not matched to a gene: 9. CDR3 loop: CASSEYRSGSSYNEQFF. The CDR3 DNA reads as TGTGCCAGCAGTGAATACCGAAGCGGGAGCTCCTACAATGAGCAGTTCTTC.

The J gene is TRBJ2-5, the V gene TRBV4-3, with 7 bases identical to TRBD2. CDR1 is LGHNA, CDR2 YSLEER, per germline. Trimming cost V 0 bases and J 4 bases; bases outside gene matches: 8. The CDR3 totals 16 residues. The CDR3, as DNA: TGCGCCAGCAGCCAAGATGTGAGGCCTAGCGGAGAGACCCAGTACTTC. Its protein is CASSQDVRPSGETQYF.

This clone came up a few times. V is TRBV7-8 and J is TRBJ2-7, with 10 positions matching TRBD2. CDR1 is SGHVS, CDR2 FQNEAQ, per germline. The trim removed 3 bases at V and 0 bases at J, leaving 8 bases unmatched. The CDR3 spans 17 residues. DNA of the CDR3: TGTGCCAGCAGCTTGTTAGCGGGAGGTCCTACCTCCTACGAGCAGTACTTC. This sequence encodes CASSLLAGGPTSYEQYF.

The J gene is TRBJ2-7, the V gene TRBV19, with TRBD2 matching 11 bases. Germline loops: CDR1 LNHDA, CDR2 SQIVND (reference sequence). Germline trimming cut 3 bases from V and 6 bases from J; bases unmatched to any gene: 10. CDR3 size: 16 residues. CDR3: CASSIRGSGRAAEQYF. CDR3 in DNA: TGTGCCAGTAGTATTAGGGGTAGCGGGAGGGCCGCCGAGCAGTACTTC. Based on the CDR3 plus reference TRBV19 and TRBJ2-7, the full variable domain is DGGITQSPKYLFRKEGQNVTLSCEQNLNHDAMYWYRQDPGQGLRLIYYSQIVNDFQKGDIAEGYSVSREKKESFPLTVTSAQKNPTAFYLCASSIRGSGRAAEQYFGPGTRLTVT.